This entry lists 13 T cell receptor beta chains sequenced from one sample in a study of PD-L1 blockade in urothelial cancer. Noted time point: peripheral blood 6 weeks after treatment start. The method was immunoSEQ multiplex PCR; TCRdb's version includes in-frame clones alone and lacks a portion of them. The data hold 100,000 to 150,000 clones, with roughly 83% observed a single time. The input for sequencing was PBMCs, taken around atezolizumab (anti-PD-L1) treatment. These receptors came from a middle-aged man with urothelial cancer.

J is TRBJ2-3 and V is TRBV20-1; D is uncertain. This CDR3 region has 11 residues. Germline V CDR1 and CDR2: DFQATT, SNEGSKA (reference sequence). V was trimmed by 5 bases and J by 3 bases, leaving 6 bases between them. CDR3 residues: CSAPLTDTQYF. The CDR3 DNA reads as TGCAGTGCTCCCCTGACAGATACGCAGTATTTT.

A single count supports this clone. The rearrangement links TRBV11-2 to TRBJ2-5; TRBD2 agrees at 15 bases. Losses at the gene ends were 5 bases for V and 2 bases for J; bases not matched to a gene: 6. This CDR3 has 17 amino acids. The germline V gene has CDR1 SGHAT and CDR2 FQNNGV. The CDR3 DNA follows: TGTGCCAGCAGCCCTGGGACTAGCGGGAGGTGGCAAGAGACCCAGTACTTC. Its protein is CASSPGTSGRWQETQYF.

J is TRBJ2-4 and V is TRBV2; TRBD2 is a possible D gene (5 bases). Germline-derived CDR1 and CDR2 are SNHLY and FYNNEI. There are 17 residues in the CDR3. V was cut by 8 bases and J by 4 bases, with 24 bases left in between. The CDR3 sequence: CASGPGGSGTLKNIQYF. Written as DNA, the CDR3 is TGTGCCAGCGGTCCGGGTGGGAGCGGTACCCTAAAAAACATTCAGTACTTC.

The chain links TRBV28 to TRBJ1-4, with 8 bases matching TRBD1. This CDR3 has 15 residues. CDR1 is MDHEN and CDR2 is SYDVKM in the germline V gene. Trimming cost V 4 bases and J 3 bases; bases outside gene matches: 4. This CDR3 is CASSSNRGANEKLFF. The CDR3 region has the DNA TGTGCCAGCAGTTCGAACAGGGGGGCTAATGAAAAACTGTTTTTT.

V gene TRBV6-1 combines with J gene TRBJ2-3; perhaps TRBD2 as D (6 bases). Trimming removed 6 bases at V and 1 base at J, with 11 bases between. The germline gives CDR1 MNHNS, CDR2 SASEGT. The CDR3 loop spans 14 amino acids. In nucleotides, the CDR3 is TGTGCCAGCAGGAGGGGCGGGGGCACAGATACGCAGTATTTT. Protein: CASRRGGGTDTQYF.

The J gene is TRBJ2-4, the V gene TRBV5-1, with 7 bases identical to TRBD1. This CDR3 has 18 residues. The germline gives CDR1 SGHRS, CDR2 YFSETQ. J gave up 4 bases and V 0 bases, and 13 bases lay outside the gene matches. The CDR3 DNA reads TGCGCCAGCAGCTTGGGCGGGCAATGGACAGGATCTAAAAACATTCAGTACTTC. Translation gives CASSLGGQWTGSKNIQYF.

Concerning this clone itself: Its ends do not fully match the called genes, so a read error is possible. The chain joins TRBV29-1 to TRBJ1-4; tentatively, D is TRBD1 (5 bases). The CDR3 runs to 13 residues. Germline V lookup: CDR1 SQVTM, CDR2 ANQGSEA. Written as DNA, the CDR3 is TGCAGCGTTGCTTCGCAGGGTAATGAAAAGCTGTTTTTT. Amino acids: CSVASQGNEKLFF.

The V and J genes are TRBV2 and TRBJ2-1; 8 bases match TRBD2. Looked up from germline, CDR1 is SNHLY and CDR2 is FYNNEI. Trimming took 3 bases from V and 9 from J; bases not matched to a gene: 7. CDR3 size: 14 residues. DNA for the CDR3: TGTGCCAGCAGTGAGGTAACTAGCGGAGGTGAGCAGTTCTTC. It codes for CASSEVTSGGEQFF.

The chain links TRBV19 to TRBJ2-7, with D unclear. CDR1 is LNHDA and CDR2 is SQIVND in the germline V gene (reference sequence). V was clipped by 3 bases and J by 6 bases, with 12 bases between them. The CDR3 has 13 residues. The CDR3 sequence is CASSIGSVGEQYF. In DNA form, the CDR3 reads TGTGCCAGTAGTATCGGGTCAGTCGGCGAGCAGTACTTC.

The genes are TRBV28 and TRBJ2-7, with a possible D match to TRBD2 (6 bases). The V gene's germline CDR1 is MDHEN and CDR2 SYDVKM. The CDR3 is 14 residues long. Trimming pared 5 bases from V and 1 base from J, leaving 12 bases between. The CDR3 DNA reads TGTGCCAGCAGTGGGGCGGGGCGGTCCTACGAGCAGTACTTC. Translation: CASSGAGRSYEQYF.

This chain links TRBV28 with TRBJ1-1, with 7 bases identical to TRBD1. With 7 bases clipped from V and 0 bases from J, the junction kept 8 bases outside the gene matches. CDR1 is MDHEN and CDR2 is SYDVKM in the germline V gene. CDR3 size: 15 residues. The CDR3 bases are TGTGCCAGCAAGACACCGACAGGGATGAACACTGAAGCTTTCTTT. The encoded protein is CASKTPTGMNTEAFF.

The DNA for the CDR3 is TGTGCCAGCAGGGGAGGGACAGGGCTCCACGAGCAGTACTTC. This encodes CASRGGTGLHEQYF. The V gene is TRBV28, the J gene TRBJ2-7; TRBD1 aligns across 9 bases. This CDR3 is built from 14 residues. V shed 6 bases and J 5 bases; nucleotides not matched to a gene: 8. Germline-derived CDR1 and CDR2 are MDHEN and SYDVKM.

The rearrangement joins TRBV11-3 to TRBJ2-7; 8 nucleotides align to TRBD1. The ends lost 5 bases at V and 0 bases at J; junction bases unmatched: 6. CDR1 is SGHNT and CDR2 is YENEEA in the germline V gene. The CDR3 runs 15 residues. The CDR3 coding sequence is TGTGCCAGCAGCGCCGCCGGACAGGGCTCCTACGAGCAGTACTTC. Protein sequence: CASSAAGQGSYEQYF.